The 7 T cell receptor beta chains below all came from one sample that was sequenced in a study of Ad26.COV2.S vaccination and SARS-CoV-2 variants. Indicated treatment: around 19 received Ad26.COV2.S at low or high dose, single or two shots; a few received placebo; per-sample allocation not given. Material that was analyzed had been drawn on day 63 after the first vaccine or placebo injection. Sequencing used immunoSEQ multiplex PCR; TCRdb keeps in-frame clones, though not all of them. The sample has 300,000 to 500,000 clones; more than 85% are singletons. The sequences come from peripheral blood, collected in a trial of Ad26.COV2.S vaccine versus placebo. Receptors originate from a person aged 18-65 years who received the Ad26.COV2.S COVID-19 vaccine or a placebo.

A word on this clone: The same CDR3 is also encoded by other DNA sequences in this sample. The CDR3 is CASSLTVNTEAFF. The CDR3, as DNA: TGTGCCAGCAGCCTAACAGTGAACACTGAAGCTTTCTTT. The chain is built from TRBV12-3 or TRBV12-4 and TRBJ1-1; D ambiguous. The CDR3 is made up of 13 amino acids. The V end was cut by 6 bases, the J end by 0 bases, with 8 bases between.

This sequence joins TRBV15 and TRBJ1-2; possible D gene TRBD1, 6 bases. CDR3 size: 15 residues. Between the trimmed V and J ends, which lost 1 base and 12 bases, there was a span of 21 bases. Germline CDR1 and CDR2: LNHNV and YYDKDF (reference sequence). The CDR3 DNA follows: TGTGCCACCAGCAGAGGCGAGGGGACATCCGATGAAAACACCTTC. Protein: CATSRGEGTSDENTF. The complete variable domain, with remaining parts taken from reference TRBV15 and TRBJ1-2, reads DAMVIQNPRYQVTQFGKPVTLSCSQTLNHNVMYWYQQKSSQAPKLLFHYYDKDFNNEADTPDNFQSRRPNTSFCFLDIRSPGLGDTAMYLCATSRGEGTSDENTFGSGTRLTVV.

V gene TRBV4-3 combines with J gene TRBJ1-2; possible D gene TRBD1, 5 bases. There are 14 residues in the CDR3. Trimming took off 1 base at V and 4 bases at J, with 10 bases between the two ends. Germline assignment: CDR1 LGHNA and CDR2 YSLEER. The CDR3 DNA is TGCGCCAGCAGCCAAGTGTCGGGGCCCTATGGCTACACCTTC. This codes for CASSQVSGPYGYTF.

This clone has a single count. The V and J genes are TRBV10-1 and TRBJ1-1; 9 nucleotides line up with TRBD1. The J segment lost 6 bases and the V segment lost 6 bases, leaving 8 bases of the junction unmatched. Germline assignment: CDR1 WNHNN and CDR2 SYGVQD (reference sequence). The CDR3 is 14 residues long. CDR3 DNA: TGCGCCAGCAGGGCCAGACAGGGGGACGCTGAAGCTTTCTTT. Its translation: CASRARQGDAEAFF.

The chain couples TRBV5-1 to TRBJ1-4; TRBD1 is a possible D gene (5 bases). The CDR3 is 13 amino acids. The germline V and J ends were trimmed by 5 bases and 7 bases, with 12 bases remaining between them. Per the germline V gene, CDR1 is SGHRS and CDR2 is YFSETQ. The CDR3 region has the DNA TGCGCCAGCAGGACCCCAGGGAGTGAAAAACTGTTTTTT. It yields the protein CASRTPGSEKLFF. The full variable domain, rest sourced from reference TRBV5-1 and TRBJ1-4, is KAGVTQTPRYLIKTRGQQVTLSCSPISGHRSVSWYQQTPGQGLQFLFEYFSETQRNKGNFPGRFSGRQFSNSRSEMNVSTLELGDSALYLCASRTPGSEKLFFGSGTQLSVL.

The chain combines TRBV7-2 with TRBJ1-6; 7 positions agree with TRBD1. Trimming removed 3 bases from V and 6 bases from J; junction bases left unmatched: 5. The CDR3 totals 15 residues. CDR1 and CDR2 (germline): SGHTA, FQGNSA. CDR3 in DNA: TGTGCCAGCAGCTTTTCAGGGGGGGGTAATTCACCCCTCCACTTT. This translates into CASSFSGGGNSPLHF.

The CDR3 spells CASSSLRRTSGNTIYF. The DNA for the CDR3 is TGCGCCAGCAGCTCCCTGCGTAGGACCTCTGGAAACACCATATATTTT. The chain links TRBV4-1 to TRBJ1-3, with D unresolved. The V end was cut by 5 bases, the J end by 0 bases, with 14 bases between. CDR1 is MGHRA, CDR2 YSYEKL, per germline. The CDR3 sequence is 16 residues long.